Presented here are 25 T cell receptor beta chains from one specimen sequenced in a study of blood T cell repertoires in COVID-19. Generated by immunoSEQ multiplex PCR, the TCRdb table keeps only in-frame clones and is missing some. The repertoire holds nearly 110,000 clones, with approximately 88% as singletons. The sequencing sample was made of peripheral blood. These TCRs come from a man in his forties with active or convalescent COVID-19.

This clone was detected a few times. This sequence joins TRBV5-4 and TRBJ2-2; tentative D call: TRBD2 (6 bases). This CDR3 region has 17 residues. The germline gives CDR1 SGHNT, CDR2 YYREEE (reference sequence). Trimming shortened V by 0 bases and J by 6 bases, and 18 bases separated the two germline ends. CDR3 in amino acids: CASSLAIGGDRPGELFF. The CDR3 coding sequence is TGTGCCAGCAGCTTGGCTATAGGCGGGGATCGTCCCGGGGAGCTGTTTTTT.

This chain joins TRBV28 and TRBJ1-1; a possible D gene is TRBD1 (6 bases). This CDR3 contains 14 residues. CDR1 is MDHEN, CDR2 SYDVKM, per germline. V was pared by 7 bases and J by 4 bases, with 16 bases between. The CDR3 reads CASTGGGVVTEAFF. In nucleotides, the CDR3 is TGTGCCAGCACCGGGGGGGGCGTTGTCACTGAAGCTTTCTTT.

V gene TRBV4-3 combines with J gene TRBJ2-1; 11 positions match TRBD1. V was pared by 1 base and J by 7 bases, with 3 bases of the junction left unmatched. Germline CDR1 is LGHNA and CDR2 is YSLEER. CDR3 length equals 15 residues. The CDR3 nucleotides are TGCGCCAGCAGCCAAGGGGACAGGGGGACGAATGAGCAGTTCTTC. Amino acids: CASSQGDRGTNEQFF.

The chain recombines TRBV30 with TRBJ2-7, with TRBD1 identical over 7 bases. Trimming at V came to 4 bases and at J to 5 bases, leaving 11 bases not matched to a gene. This CDR3 has 14 amino acids. The V gene's germline CDR1 is GTSNPN and CDR2 SVGIG (reference sequence). The CDR3 is CAWTRTDRTDEQYF. The CDR3 DNA is TGTGCCTGGACCCGTACGGACAGGACGGACGAGCAGTACTTC.

This chain links TRBV5-6 with TRBJ2-3; D is perhaps TRBD1 (6 bases). Trimming cost V 3 bases and J 5 bases, with 16 bases left between them. CDR1 and CDR2 from the germline V gene are SGHDT and YYEEEE. This CDR3 has 15 residues. Here the CDR3 reads CASSSGQGRRDTQYF. CDR3 nucleotide sequence: TGTGCCAGCAGCTCCGGCCAGGGGCGGAGAGATACGCAGTATTTT.

The V and J genes are TRBV5-1 and TRBJ1-3; a weak D match, TRBD1 (5 bases). Germline V gives CDR1 SGHRS, CDR2 YFSETQ. Trimming stripped 1 base from V and 0 bases from J, with 17 bases between. The CDR3 has 18 residues. The CDR3 reads CASSLMGLGGFSGNTIYF. CDR3 DNA sequence: TGCGCCAGCAGCTTGATGGGACTTGGGGGTTTCTCTGGAAACACCATATATTTT.

The CDR3 DNA is TGCGCCAGCAGCCCCTGGACAGGGACAGACAATGAGCAGTTCTTC. This codes for CASSPWTGTDNEQFF. The rearrangement joins TRBV4-1 to TRBJ2-1, with 8 bases lining up with TRBD1. V lost 4 bases, J lost 5 bases, and 7 bases stayed unmatched. This CDR3 has 15 amino acids. Per germline, CDR1 MGHRA and CDR2 YSYEKL.

The chain carries TRBV9 and TRBJ2-3; no definite D call. The CDR3 covers 13 residues. The V and J ends lost 4 bases and 6 bases respectively, with 12 bases between them. The germline V gene encodes CDR1 SGDLS and CDR2 YYNGEE. In nucleotides, the CDR3 is TGTGCCAGCAGCCCTAGTATCGCCGATACGCAGTATTTT. It is translated as CASSPSIADTQYF.

This chain links TRBV28 with TRBJ1-3; perhaps TRBD1 as D (6 bases). The germline CDR1 and CDR2 sequences are MDHEN and SYDVKM. V gave up 3 bases and J gave up 4 bases, with 10 bases separating them. This CDR3 is built from 14 residues. The CDR3, as DNA: TGTGCCAGCAGTTTCCCAGGGACAGGAAACACCATATATTTT. Translation gives CASSFPGTGNTIYF.

V and J are TRBV4-3 and TRBJ2-7; no definite D call. Germline CDR1 reads LGHNA; CDR2 reads YSLEER. Trimming cost V 0 bases and J 3 bases, with 6 bases left between them. The CDR3 sequence is 13 residues long. The CDR3 DNA follows: TGCGCCAGCAGCCAAGAGAATAGCTACGAGCAGTACTTC. Protein sequence: CASSQENSYEQYF.

V gene TRBV5-1 combines with J gene TRBJ1-2; 10 nucleotides match TRBD1. This CDR3 spans 17 amino acids. V lost 2 bases and J lost 6; bases outside the gene matches: 13. Germline CDR1 is SGHRS and CDR2 is YFSETQ. CDR3 region: CASSLRGQGSDVDGYTF. The CDR3 region has the DNA TGCGCCAGCAGCTTAAGGGGACAGGGGTCAGATGTTGATGGCTACACCTTC.

The sample holds a few counts of this clone. V is TRBV30 and J is TRBJ1-3; 8 bases align to TRBD1. V was pared by 7 bases and J by 0 bases, with 5 bases of the junction left unmatched. The CDR3 runs 14 residues. Germline CDR1 is GTSNPN and CDR2 is SVGIG (reference sequence). The CDR3 coding sequence is TGTGCCTCGGGACAGGCGATCTCTGGAAACACCATATATTTT. This sequence encodes CASGQAISGNTIYF.

The chain combines TRBV10-3 with TRBJ1-1, with 8 positions matching TRBD1. There are 12 residues in the CDR3. V shed 5 bases and J 7 bases; nucleotides not matched to a gene: 3. CDR1 and CDR2 from the germline V gene are ENHRY and SYGVKD. CDR3 amino acids: CAISRQGFEAFF. Here the CDR3 DNA reads TGTGCCATCAGTCGACAGGGGTTTGAAGCTTTCTTT.

This chain connects TRBV2 to TRBJ2-5, with 8 bases matching TRBD2. This CDR3 region has 14 residues. With V trimmed by 2 bases and J by 5 bases, 4 bases remained unmatched. Germline-derived CDR1 and CDR2 are SNHLY and FYNNEI. The CDR3 DNA follows: TGTGCCAGCAGTGAACTAGCGGGCGGTGAGACCCAGTACTTC. Protein product: CASSELAGGETQYF.

The rearrangement links TRBV30 to TRBJ1-5; 7 bases map to TRBD1. The CDR3 spans 15 residues. The germline V gene has CDR1 GTSNPN and CDR2 SVGIG (reference sequence). Trimming cost V 1 base and J 0 bases; bases outside gene matches: 3. The CDR3: CAWSGQGGSNQPQHF. The CDR3 DNA follows: TGTGCCTGGAGTGGCCAGGGGGGTAGCAATCAGCCCCAGCATTTT.

This clone was counted a few times. The rearrangement uses TRBV9 and TRBJ2-1, with TRBD2 identical over 9 bases. The CDR3 length is 16 residues. Losses at the gene ends were 0 bases for V and 8 bases for J; bases not matched to a gene: 9. Germline CDR1 SGDLS, CDR2 YYNGEE. CDR3 residues: CASSVDSVAGDDEQFF. For the CDR3, the DNA is TGTGCCAGCAGCGTAGATTCGGTAGCGGGAGATGATGAGCAGTTCTTC.

This sequence joins TRBV19 and TRBJ1-6; a possible D gene is TRBD1 (5 bases). In germline, CDR1 is LNHDA, CDR2 SQIVND (reference sequence). This CDR3 has 15 amino acids. V was pared by 7 bases and J by 2 bases, with 12 bases between. The CDR3 DNA is TGTGCCAGTAAGCAGGGTGGGACCTATAATTCACCCCTCCACTTT. Translation: CASKQGGTYNSPLHF.

V gene TRBV30 combines with J gene TRBJ2-5; TRBD1 is a possible D gene (5 bases). Trimming took 2 bases from V and 5 from J, leaving 12 bases between them. The CDR3 has 13 amino acids. Germline CDR1 reads GTSNPN; CDR2 reads SVGIG (reference sequence). This chain's CDR3 is CAWSIDRGETQYF. CDR3 bases: TGTGCCTGGAGTATTGACAGAGGCGAGACCCAGTACTTC.

This chain links TRBV12-5 with TRBJ2-1; 7 positions match TRBD2. The J segment lost 1 base and the V segment lost 1 base, leaving 4 bases of the junction unmatched. The germline V gene encodes CDR1 LGHNT and CDR2 FRNRAP. The CDR3 consists of 16 residues. CDR3 in DNA: TGTGCTAGTGGTTTGGCCCCCGGGGGGTCCTACAATGAGCAGTTCTTC. Amino acids: CASGLAPGGSYNEQFF.

V usage is TRBV7-6 and J usage is TRBJ1-1; possible D gene TRBD1, 5 bases. The CDR3 has 14 amino acids. Germline V gene data show CDR1 as SGHVS and CDR2 as FNYEAQ. Trimming removed 5 bases from V and 1 base from J, with 11 bases in between. CDR3: CASSAIQGNTEAFF. The CDR3 nucleotides are TGTGCCAGCAGCGCCATTCAGGGGAACACTGAAGCTTTCTTT.

The chain recombines TRBV18 with TRBJ2-1, with 15 bases aligning to TRBD2. The CDR3 loop spans 16 amino acids. Trimming took 2 bases from V and 7 from J; bases not matched to a gene: 3. The V gene's germline CDR1 is KGHSH and CDR2 LQKENI. The CDR3 here is CASSPSGTSGRNEQFF. For the CDR3, the DNA is TGTGCCAGCTCACCATCCGGGACTAGCGGGAGGAATGAGCAGTTCTTC.

The chain combines TRBV19 with TRBJ1-5, with unresolved D. Germline loops: CDR1 LNHDA, CDR2 SQIVND (reference sequence). V was trimmed by 2 bases and J by 7 bases, leaving 12 bases between them. The length of the CDR3 is 14 residues. The CDR3 spells CASSIIEAQQPQHF. The CDR3 region has the DNA TGTGCCAGTAGTATAATCGAGGCTCAGCAGCCCCAGCATTTT.

For the CDR3, the DNA is TGTGCCAGCAGGCCCGGCAGGGCAGCGTCCGAAGCTTTCTTT. It codes for CASRPGRAASEAFF. The chain links TRBV11-2 to TRBJ1-1; weak D call: TRBD1 (5 bases). Germline V CDR1 and CDR2: SGHAT, FQNNGV. The CDR3 runs to 14 residues. V dropped 6 bases and J dropped 8 bases, with 19 bases sitting between them.

The genes are TRBV5-1 and TRBJ1-1; no reliable D call. This CDR3 has 14 residues. Germline V CDR1 and CDR2: SGHRS, YFSETQ. V lost 0 bases and J lost 0, with 6 bases in between. CDR3 amino acids: CASSLVSMNTEAFF. The CDR3 region has the DNA TGCGCCAGCAGCTTGGTCTCTATGAACACTGAAGCTTTCTTT.

The chain combines TRBV5-4 with TRBJ2-1; unclear D gene. CDR3 length: 13 amino acids. Between the trimmed V and J ends, which lost 4 bases and 8 bases, there was a span of 13 bases. Germline values: CDR1 SGHNT, CDR2 YYREEE (reference sequence). CDR3 sequence reads: CASSPPRGDEQFF. The CDR3 DNA is TGTGCCAGCAGCCCCCCGCGAGGCGATGAGCAGTTCTTC.